This T cell receptor (beta chain) appears in the sequencing data of a study of lymphopenia after photon versus proton radiotherapy. Broader study findings: After the lymphocyte nadir, photon-treated repertoires showed oligoclonal expansion, especially of CD8+ Temra cells. Post-nadir TCR diversity decline inversely tracked overall survival among those who died.

V was shortened by 4 bases and J by 2 bases, with 8 bases between the two germline ends. The germline V gene encodes CDR1 SQVTM and CDR2 ANQGSEA. This CDR3 region has 12 residues. TCRdb's copy holds only in-frame clones and misses some; the assay was immunoSEQ multiplex PCR. The profile shows 35,000 to 45,000 clones, more than 75% of them singletons. This clone occurred a few times. The antigen is undetermined. The chain employs TRBV29-1 and TRBJ1-1; unclear D gene. This clonotype was sampled from a man in his fifties with gastric cancer. The material sequenced was peripheral blood, taken from a patient treated with photon-based radiotherapy. The CDR3 nucleotides are TGCAGCGTTGCGGGGAGCAACACTGAAGCTTTCTTT. This encodes CSVAGSNTEAFF. Filled out from reference TRBV29-1 and TRBJ1-1, the complete variable domain reads SAVISQKPSRDICQRGTSLTIQCQVDSQVTMMFWYRQQPGQSLTLIATANQGSEATYESGFVIDKFPISRPNLTFSTLTVSNMSPEDSSIYLCSVAGSNTEAFFGQGTRLTVV.